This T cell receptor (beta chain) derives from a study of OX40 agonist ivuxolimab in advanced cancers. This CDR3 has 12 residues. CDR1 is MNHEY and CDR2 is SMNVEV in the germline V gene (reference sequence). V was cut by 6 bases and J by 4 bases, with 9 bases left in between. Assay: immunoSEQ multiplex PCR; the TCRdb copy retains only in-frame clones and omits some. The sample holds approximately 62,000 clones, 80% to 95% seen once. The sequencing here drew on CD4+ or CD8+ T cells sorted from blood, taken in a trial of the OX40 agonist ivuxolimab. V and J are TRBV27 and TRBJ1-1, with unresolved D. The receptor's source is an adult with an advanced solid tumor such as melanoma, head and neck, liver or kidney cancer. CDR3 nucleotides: TGTGCCAGCAGGGGAGGGCCCACTGAAGCTTTCTTT. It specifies CASRGGPTEAFF.